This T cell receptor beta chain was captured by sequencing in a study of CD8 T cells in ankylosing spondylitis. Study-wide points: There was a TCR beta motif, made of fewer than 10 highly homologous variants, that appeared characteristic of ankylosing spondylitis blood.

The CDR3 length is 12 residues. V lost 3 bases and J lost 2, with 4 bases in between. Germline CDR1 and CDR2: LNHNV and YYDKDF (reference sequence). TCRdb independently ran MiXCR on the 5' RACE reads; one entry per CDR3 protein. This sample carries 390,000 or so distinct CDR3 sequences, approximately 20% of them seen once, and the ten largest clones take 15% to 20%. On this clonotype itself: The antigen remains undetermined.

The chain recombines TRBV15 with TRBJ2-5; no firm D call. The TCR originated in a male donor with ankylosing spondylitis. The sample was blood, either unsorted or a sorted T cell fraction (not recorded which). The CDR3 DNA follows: TGTGCCACCAGCAGTTTTCAAGAGACCCAGTACTTC. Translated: CATSSFQETQYF.